These 10 T cell receptor beta chains came from one sample sequenced in a study of control samples from healthy donors and cancer patients. Profiled with immunoSEQ multiplex PCR; TCRdb holds only in-frame clones, not every one. The data contain some 120,000 clones, around 90% of them singletons. The sample taken for sequencing was blood. These receptor sequences come from a man between 18 and 29 years old in good health.

The CDR3 nucleotides read TGTGCCAGCAGTGCCATGGGGGTCACTTTCTACGAGCAGTACGTC. It translates to CASSAMGVTFYEQYV. The chain has TRBV28 and TRBJ2-7; D is tentatively TRBD1 or TRBD2 (5 bases each). With 5 bases removed from V and 3 bases from J, the gap between germline ends came to 17 bases. Germline loops: CDR1 MDHEN, CDR2 SYDVKM. The CDR3 contains 15 residues.

The chain has TRBV5-6 and TRBJ1-5, with no clear D. The CDR3 contains 15 residues. The germline V and J ends were trimmed by 2 bases and 2 bases, with 11 bases remaining between them. Germline CDR1 and CDR2: SGHDT and YYEEEE. The CDR3 bases are TGTGCCAGCAGCTTCAACACCGTCCGCAATCAGCCCCAGCATTTT. Encoded protein: CASSFNTVRNQPQHF. The full variable domain, in which reference TRBV5-6 and TRBJ1-5 provide the parts outside the CDR3, is DAGVTQSPTHLIKTRGQQVTLRCSPKSGHDTVSWYQQALGQGPQFIFQYYEEEERQRGNFPDRFSGHQFPNYSSELNVNALLLGDSALYLCASSFNTVRNQPQHFGDGTRLSIL.

The rearrangement joins TRBV18 to TRBJ1-6; TRBD1 is a possible D gene (5 bases). The CDR3 consists of 15 residues. Germline CDR1 is KGHSH and CDR2 is LQKENI. Trimming removed 6 bases from V and 0 bases from J, with 9 bases in between. The CDR3 loop reads CASSPGSSYNSPLHF. The DNA for the CDR3 is TGTGCCAGCTCCCCAGGGAGCTCCTATAATTCACCCCTCCACTTT.

The table lists this clone with a few counts. The chain has TRBV27 and TRBJ1-5; D is possibly TRBD1 (6 bases). V lost 5 bases to trimming and J lost 0 bases, with 14 bases between them. Germline values: CDR1 MNHEY, CDR2 SMNVEV (reference sequence). There are 16 residues in the CDR3. The CDR3 is CASSPWTVYSNQPQHF. The CDR3 coding sequence is TGTGCCAGCAGTCCATGGACAGTATATAGCAATCAGCCCCAGCATTTT.

The V gene is TRBV11-3, the J gene TRBJ2-6, with D tentatively TRBD1 (5 bases). V lost 4 bases to trimming and J lost 0 bases, with 16 bases between them. Germline V gene sequence: CDR1 SGHNT, CDR2 YENEEA. This CDR3 has 18 residues. The CDR3 sequence: CASSYDKAGPSGANVLTF. CDR3 coding DNA: TGTGCCAGCAGCTACGATAAGGCAGGGCCCTCTGGGGCCAACGTCCTGACTTTC.

For this clone: Distinct nucleotide sequences in the sample also encode this CDR3. This chain connects TRBV6-5 to TRBJ1-6; no firm D call. The CDR3 has 13 residues. Trimming cost V 9 bases and J 4 bases, with 10 bases left between them. Per the germline V gene, CDR1 is MNHEY and CDR2 is SVGAGI. Here the CDR3 DNA reads TGTGCCAGTAGGGATTCTTATAATTCACCCCTCCACTTT. Its protein is CASRDSYNSPLHF.

The chain employs TRBV27 and TRBJ2-7; D is tentatively TRBD1 or TRBD2 (5 bases each). Per germline, CDR1 MNHEY and CDR2 SMNVEV (reference sequence). V lost 8 bases and J lost 2, with 19 bases in between. This CDR3 is 15 amino acids long. The CDR3 sequence is CASGRPWQGAYEQYF. As DNA, the CDR3 is TGTGCCAGCGGAAGACCGTGGCAGGGAGCCTACGAGCAGTACTTC.

This clone has just one count. The chain links TRBV19 to TRBJ1-4; possibly TRBD1 for D (6 bases). V lost 8 bases to trimming and J lost 8 bases, with 21 bases between them. The germline gives CDR1 LNHDA, CDR2 SQIVND (reference sequence). The CDR3 is 15 residues long. Here the CDR3 reads CASYRSGQRGEKLFF. CDR3 DNA sequence: TGTGCCAGTTATCGCTCGGGTCAAAGGGGGGAAAAACTGTTTTTT.

V is TRBV19 and J is TRBJ2-5; 13 bases fit TRBD2. CDR1 is LNHDA, CDR2 SQIVND, per germline (reference sequence). V lost 9 bases and J lost 2; bases outside the gene matches: 6. The CDR3 runs to 15 residues. The CDR3 DNA follows: TGTGCCAGCCAGCGACTAGCGGGGGGACAAGAGACCCAGTACTTC. Its translation: CASQRLAGGQETQYF.

The chain employs TRBV15 and TRBJ2-3; 10 positions match TRBD1. The CDR3 covers 18 residues. V lost 3 bases to trimming and J lost 2 bases; unmatched junction nucleotides: 11. The germline gives CDR1 LNHNV, CDR2 YYDKDF (reference sequence). The CDR3 bases are TGTGCCACCAGCAGGACGTCGGACAGGGGGGGGGACACAGATACGCAGTATTTT. It translates to CATSRTSDRGGDTDTQYF.